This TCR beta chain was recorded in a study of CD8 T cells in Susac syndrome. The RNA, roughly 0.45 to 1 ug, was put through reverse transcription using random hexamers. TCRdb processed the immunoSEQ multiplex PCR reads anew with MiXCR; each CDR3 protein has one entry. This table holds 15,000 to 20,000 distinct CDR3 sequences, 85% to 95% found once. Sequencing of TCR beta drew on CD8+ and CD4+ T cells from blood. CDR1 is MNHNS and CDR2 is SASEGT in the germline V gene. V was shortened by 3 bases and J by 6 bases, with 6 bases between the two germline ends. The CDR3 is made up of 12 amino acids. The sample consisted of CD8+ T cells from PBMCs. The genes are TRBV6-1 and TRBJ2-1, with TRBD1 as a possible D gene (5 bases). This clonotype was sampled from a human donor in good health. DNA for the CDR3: TGTGCCAGCAGTGACGACAGCAATGAGCAGTTCTTC. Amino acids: CASSDDSNEQFF.